Below, 24 T cell receptor beta chains from the same sample are listed, as sequenced in a study of T cell responses to AZD1222 COVID-19 vaccine. The method was immunoSEQ multiplex PCR; TCRdb's version includes in-frame clones alone and lacks a portion of them. The table includes 150,000 to 200,000 clones, around 94% detected once. This specimen was peripheral blood, taken 28 days after the second dose of the MenACWY control vaccine. The receptors derive from an adult who received the MenACWY meningococcal vaccine as a control.

The chain is built from TRBV6-4 and TRBJ2-2; 8 nucleotides line up with TRBD2. The CDR3 spans 14 residues. Per the germline V gene, CDR1 is MRHNA and CDR2 is SNTAGT. J was trimmed by 7 bases and V by 6 bases; bases with no gene match: 7. CDR3 nucleotide sequence: TGTGCCAGCAGGCGAGCGGGAGAGGGCGGGGAGCTGTTTTTT. Translation: CASRRAGEGGELFF.

The rearrangement uses TRBV3-1 (or the pseudogene TRBV3-2) and TRBJ1-6, with a weak D call TRBD1 (5 bases). From germline, CDR1 is LGHDT and CDR2 YNNKEL (reference sequence). The V end lost 0 bases, the J end lost 6 bases, and 9 bases lay between the germline ends. The CDR3 extends over 15 amino acids. CDR3 sequence (DNA): TGTGCCAGCAGCCAAGATGGGGGAATTAATTCACCCCTCCACTTT. It translates to CASSQDGGINSPLHF.

The chain carries TRBV5-1 and TRBJ1-2; D call uncertain. V lost 2 bases and J lost 8, with 22 bases in between. This CDR3 contains 16 residues. The germline V gene encodes CDR1 SGHRS and CDR2 YFSETQ. The CDR3 DNA reads as TGCGCCAGCAGCTTAAACTCGGAGAGGGTAGTTCCCGGCTACACCTTC. This gives the protein CASSLNSERVVPGYTF.

V usage is TRBV19 and J usage is TRBJ2-3; 9 nucleotides line up with TRBD2. Germline lookup yields CDR1 LNHDA and CDR2 SQIVND (reference sequence). The CDR3 totals 17 residues. Unmatched junction bases numbered 13, after V lost 3 bases and J lost 6 bases. CDR3 nucleotide sequence: TGTGCCAGTAGTATTTGGCCCGGGCGGGAGGGGGAGGATACGCAGTATTTT. Translating gives CASSIWPGREGEDTQYF.

The V call is TRBV5-1, the J call TRBJ2-3, with D perhaps TRBD1 (7 bases). The CDR3 extends over 16 amino acids. From germline, CDR1 is SGHRS and CDR2 YFSETQ. Between the trimmed V and J ends, which lost 4 bases and 0 bases, there was a span of 15 bases. CDR3 loop: CASSTEGQPSTDTQYF. CDR3 nucleotides: TGCGCCAGCAGCACGGAGGGACAGCCTAGCACAGATACGCAGTATTTT.

V gene TRBV29-1 combines with J gene TRBJ2-1; D might be TRBD2 (5 bases). V was shortened by 1 base and J by 14 bases, with 9 bases between the two germline ends. The CDR3 is 10 amino acids. Germline V gene lookup returns CDR1 SQVTM and CDR2 ANQGSEA. CDR3 in amino acids: CSVEGAGEFF. In DNA, the CDR3 is TGCAGCGTTGAAGGGGCCGGGGAGTTCTTC.

This chain joins TRBV10-1 and TRBJ2-3, with D possibly being TRBD1 (5 bases). Trimming cost V 0 bases and J 5 bases, with 12 bases left between them. CDR3 length: 15 amino acids. The V gene's germline CDR1 is WNHNN and CDR2 SYGVQD (reference sequence). CDR3 coding DNA: TGCGCCAGCAGTGAGTCGGAGCCAGGGCGAGATACGCAGTATTTT. Translated, it gives CASSESEPGRDTQYF.

CDR3 residues: CASSLGSPDYEQYF. CDR3 sequence (DNA): TGTGCCAGCAGCTTAGGGAGTCCGGACTACGAGCAGTACTTC. This chain uses TRBV11-2 with TRBJ2-7; no definite D call. This CDR3 region has 14 residues. Germline CDR1 is SGHAT and CDR2 is FQNNGV. The ends were cut back, 1 base at V and 3 bases at J, with 10 bases in the middle.

This sequence joins TRBV18 and TRBJ2-7, with 7 positions matching TRBD1. With 6 bases clipped from V and 2 bases from J, the junction kept 10 bases outside the gene matches. From germline, CDR1 is KGHSH and CDR2 LQKENI. CDR3 size: 15 residues. CDR3 in DNA: TGTGCCAGCTCCGCACAGGGGCAGATCACCTACGAGCAGTACTTC. The encoded protein is CASSAQGQITYEQYF.

The chain recombines TRBV4-1 with TRBJ1-4; 8 bases are shared with TRBD1. Germline V gene lookup returns CDR1 MGHRA and CDR2 YSYEKL. The length of the CDR3 is 13 residues. V shed 4 bases and J 12 bases; nucleotides not matched to a gene: 7. CDR3 residues: CASSLRDRRELFF. Here the CDR3 DNA reads TGCGCCAGCAGCCTCCGGGACAGGCGGGAACTGTTTTTT.

The chain employs TRBV7-9 and TRBJ2-7, with D tentatively TRBD1 (6 bases). Germline V gives CDR1 SEHNR, CDR2 FQNEAQ (reference sequence). The V and J ends lost 5 bases and 4 bases respectively, with 12 bases between them. The CDR3 length is 13 residues. CDR3 DNA sequence: TGTGCCAGCAGCAGGGGGTTCCTTTACGAGCAGTACTTC. Translating it yields CASSRGFLYEQYF.

The CDR3 nucleotides read TGTGCCAGCAGTTCGGGACTAGCGATATACAATGAGCAGTTCTTC. Protein: CASSSGLAIYNEQFF. This chain links TRBV28 with TRBJ2-1; the match to TRBD2 covers 10 bases. The CDR3 length is 15 residues. Germline CDR1 is MDHEN and CDR2 is SYDVKM. The V and J ends lost 4 bases and 4 bases, in that order; junction bases with no gene match: 4.

The rearrangement uses TRBV5-6 and TRBJ2-2; 8 bases are a match to TRBD1. Germline CDR1 reads SGHDT; CDR2 reads YYEEEE. V was pared by 4 bases and J by 6 bases, with 5 bases of the junction left unmatched. The CDR3 covers 14 residues. CDR3 DNA: TGTGCCAGCAGCCGACAGGGGTACGCCGGGGAGCTGTTTTTT. It specifies CASSRQGYAGELFF.

This clone occurred once. The chain combines TRBV24-1 with TRBJ2-3; weak D call: TRBD2 (5 bases). The CDR3 has 15 amino acids. The V gene lost 2 bases and the J gene lost 6 bases, with 14 bases spanning the gap. CDR1 and CDR2 from the germline V gene are KGHDR and SFDVKD. The CDR3, as DNA: TGTGCCACCAGTGATTCCTGGCGGCGGGCCGATACGCAGTATTTT. This codes for CATSDSWRRADTQYF.

The chain employs TRBV14 and TRBJ2-1, with D unclear. The CDR3 totals 13 residues. V was trimmed by 5 bases and J by 4 bases, leaving 9 bases between them. The germline gives CDR1 SGHDN, CDR2 FVKESK. The CDR3 sequence: CASSYGNYNEQFF. DNA for the CDR3: TGTGCCAGCAGCTACGGCAATTACAATGAGCAGTTCTTC.

The chain uses TRBV19 and TRBJ2-1, with 7 bases that match TRBD2. The germline CDR1 and CDR2 sequences are LNHDA and SQIVND (reference sequence). Trimming at V came to 0 bases and at J to 0 bases, leaving 2 bases not matched to a gene. This CDR3 has 16 residues. CDR3 protein: CASSIDGTNSYNEQFF. The CDR3 nucleotides read TGTGCCAGTAGTATAGACGGGACTAACTCCTACAATGAGCAGTTCTTC. Supplemented by reference TRBV19 and TRBJ2-1, the full variable domain reads DGGITQSPKYLFRKEGQNVTLSCEQNLNHDAMYWYRQDPGQGLRLIYYSQIVNDFQKGDIAEGYSVSREKKESFPLTVTSAQKNPTAFYLCASSIDGTNSYNEQFFGPGTRLTVL.

The J gene is TRBJ1-1, the V gene TRBV20-1; D is uncertain. The germline V gene has CDR1 DFQATT and CDR2 SNEGSKA (reference sequence). CDR3 size: 11 residues. V was shortened by 6 bases and J by 7 bases, with 12 bases between the two germline ends. The CDR3 sequence: CSAIRGYEAFF. The CDR3 DNA reads TGCAGTGCAATCAGAGGTTATGAAGCTTTCTTT.

The V gene is TRBV19, the J gene TRBJ2-6; D remains ambiguous. V shed 7 bases and J shed 0 bases, with 10 bases lying between them. The CDR3 has 15 amino acids. Germline CDR1 is LNHDA and CDR2 is SQIVND (reference sequence). The CDR3 region has the DNA TGTGCCAGTACGCCGCTTAGCTCTGGGGCCAACGTCCTGACTTTC. Translating it yields CASTPLSSGANVLTF.

The rearrangement links TRBV28 to TRBJ1-2, with 8 positions matching TRBD1. The V segment lost 2 bases and the J segment 9 bases; nucleotides outside the gene matches: 8. Germline V gene data show CDR1 as MDHEN and CDR2 as SYDVKM. The CDR3 runs to 14 residues. DNA for the CDR3: TGTGCCAGCAGTTTAGACCTTGGACAGGGACGCTACACCTTC. This translates into CASSLDLGQGRYTF.

This chain links TRBV19 with TRBJ1-5; TRBD1 aligns across 10 bases. In germline, CDR1 is LNHDA, CDR2 SQIVND (reference sequence). The V gene end was trimmed by 5 bases and the J gene end by 1 base; junction bases not matched to a gene: 11. The CDR3 is 18 amino acids. The CDR3 reads CASSSPGQGTRSNQPQHF. The CDR3 region has the DNA TGTGCCAGTAGTTCGCCGGGACAGGGGACGAGGAGCAATCAGCCCCAGCATTTT.

Only one count was recorded for this clone. This chain connects TRBV13 to TRBJ1-1; D unclear. V gave up 5 bases and J gave up 7 bases, with 20 bases separating them. Germline V gives CDR1 PRHDT, CDR2 FYEKMQ (reference sequence). This CDR3 contains 15 residues. CDR3 protein: CASSARPAAEVEAFF. The CDR3 DNA reads TGTGCCAGCAGCGCCCGCCCCGCCGCGGAGGTTGAAGCTTTCTTT.

This chain connects TRBV3-1 (or the pseudogene TRBV3-2) to TRBJ2-7; tentatively, D is TRBD2 (7 bases). From germline, CDR1 is LGHDT and CDR2 YNNKEL (reference sequence). CDR3 length equals 15 residues. The V end was cut by 4 bases, the J end by 0 bases, with 13 bases between. The DNA of the CDR3 is TGTGCCAGCAGCCGGGTTGGGGGGGCCTCCTACGAGCAGTACTTC. This encodes CASSRVGGASYEQYF.

This chain connects TRBV5-1 to TRBJ2-7, with a possible D match to TRBD2 (5 bases). Trimming took off 1 base at V and 0 bases at J, with 11 bases between the two ends. Germline values: CDR1 SGHRS, CDR2 YFSETQ. The CDR3 has 15 residues. CDR3 coding DNA: TGCGCCAGCAGCTTGTCCGGTACTAGCTCCTACGAGCAGTACTTC. As protein: CASSLSGTSSYEQYF. Drawing the rest from reference TRBV5-1 and TRBJ2-7, the complete variable domain is KAGVTQTPRYLIKTRGQQVTLSCSPISGHRSVSWYQQTPGQGLQFLFEYFSETQRNKGNFPGRFSGRQFSNSRSEMNVSTLELGDSALYLCASSLSGTSSYEQYFGPGTRLTVT.

The count of this clone is one. J is TRBJ2-3 and V is TRBV12-5, with no clear D. CDR3 length equals 14 residues. Per the germline V gene, CDR1 is LGHNT and CDR2 is FRNRAP. V was clipped by 1 base and J by 3 bases, with 8 bases between them. Written as DNA, the CDR3 is TGTGCTAGTGGTTTGGGGGTAGGGACAGATACGCAGTATTTT. It encodes CASGLGVGTDTQYF.